Shown below are 18 T cell receptor beta chains from a single sample sequenced in a study of blood T cell repertoires in COVID-19. Here immunoSEQ multiplex PCR was the method, and the copy in TCRdb shows in-frame clones only, minus some. This table has about 81,000 clones, 80% to 90% appearing once. The sequenced material came from peripheral blood. The receptors were sampled from a woman of 80 years or more with active COVID-19.

This clone was picked up a small number of times. This chain connects TRBV7-9 to TRBJ2-7, with D uncertain. Germline V gene data show CDR1 as SEHNR and CDR2 as FQNEAQ (reference sequence). The CDR3 runs 13 residues. Trimming took 0 bases from V and 3 from J, leaving 6 bases between them. CDR3 sequence (DNA): TGTGCCAGCAGCTTAGCGGAGTACTACGAGCAGTACTTC. Its translation is CASSLAEYYEQYF. Variable domain in full (rest from reference TRBV7-9 and TRBJ2-7): DTGVSQNPRHKITKRGQNVTFRCDPISEHNRLYWYRQTLGQGPEFLTYFQNEAQLEKSRLLSDRFSAERPKGSFSTLEIQRTEQGDSAMYLCASSLAEYYEQYFGPGTRLTVT.

The rearrangement links TRBV11-1 to TRBJ2-1; D perhaps matches TRBD1 (6 bases). Germline lookup yields CDR1 SGHAT and CDR2 FQDESV (reference sequence). Trimming cost V 5 bases and J 8 bases, with 10 bases left between them. The CDR3 has 12 amino acids. The DNA for the CDR3 is TGTGCCAGCAGCCCCGAGGGGGATGAGCAGTTCTTC. The encoded protein is CASSPEGDEQFF.

This sequence joins TRBV7-2 and TRBJ1-3; D not certain. Trimming pared 5 bases from V and 0 bases from J, leaving 5 bases between. Germline loops: CDR1 SGHTA, CDR2 FQGNSA. The CDR3 spans 13 residues. The CDR3 here is CASSTASGNTIYF. The CDR3 coding sequence is TGTGCCAGCAGCACAGCCTCTGGAAACACCATATATTTT.

The chain recombines TRBV2 with TRBJ1-5, with D hard to call. The CDR3 contains 12 residues. The V and J ends lost 5 bases and 7 bases respectively, with 9 bases between them. The V gene's germline CDR1 is SNHLY and CDR2 FYNNEI. The CDR3 DNA is TGTGCCAGCAGTCCCTCTAGGCAGCCCCAGCATTTT. Translated, it gives CASSPSRQPQHF.

This clone appeared a single time. The genes are TRBV7-2 and TRBJ2-5; no firm D call. V was trimmed by 3 bases and J by 2 bases, leaving 7 bases between them. The CDR3 spans 13 residues. The germline V gene encodes CDR1 SGHTA and CDR2 FQGNSA. The CDR3 here is CASSLTRQETQYF. The DNA of the CDR3 is TGTGCCAGCAGCTTGACAAGGCAAGAGACCCAGTACTTC.

V and J are TRBV5-1 and TRBJ1-2; 9 bases agree with TRBD1. The CDR3 runs 15 residues. Germline lookup yields CDR1 SGHRS and CDR2 YFSETQ. The J segment lost 6 bases and the V segment lost 4 bases, leaving 10 bases of the junction unmatched. The CDR3 DNA sequence: TGCGCCAGCAGCGACTTCTCGGGGACAGGGAATGGCTACACCTTC. Protein product: CASSDFSGTGNGYTF.

V is TRBV13 and J is TRBJ2-5; tentatively, D is TRBD1 (5 bases). The V gene's germline CDR1 is PRHDT and CDR2 FYEKMQ (reference sequence). Trimming took off 5 bases at V and 7 bases at J, with 14 bases between the two ends. CDR3 length equals 13 residues. CDR3 sequence (DNA): TGTGCCAGCAGCCTCCCCCCTGACAGGACCCAGTACTTC. This codes for CASSLPPDRTQYF.

The chain employs TRBV28 and TRBJ2-1, with 15 bases that match TRBD2. Germline V gives CDR1 MDHEN, CDR2 SYDVKM. V shed 5 bases and J 8 bases; nucleotides not matched to a gene: 10. This CDR3 has 17 amino acids. The CDR3 sequence is CASSGTSGRPRRDEQFF. The CDR3 DNA reads TGTGCCAGCAGTGGGACTAGCGGGAGGCCACGGCGAGATGAGCAGTTCTTC.

The chain has TRBV6-5 and TRBJ1-2; D is unclear. This CDR3 comprises 11 residues. Germline V CDR1 and CDR2: MNHEY, SVGAGI. V lost 2 bases and J lost 8, with 6 bases in between. For the CDR3, the DNA is TGTGCCAGCAGTTACGGGCAGGGCTACACCTTC. It translates to CASSYGQGYTF.

The rearrangement joins TRBV7-2 to TRBJ2-7; 9 nucleotides line up with TRBD2. The germline CDR1 and CDR2 sequences are SGHTA and FQGNSA. V shed 0 bases and J 3 bases; nucleotides not matched to a gene: 6. This CDR3 has 16 amino acids. The CDR3 spells CASSLAGAGGGYEQYF. CDR3 nucleotide sequence: TGTGCCAGCAGCTTAGCAGGGGCGGGAGGGGGCTACGAGCAGTACTTC.

The chain couples TRBV14 to TRBJ2-3; a weak D match, TRBD1 (5 bases). V gave up 0 bases and J gave up 2 bases, with 12 bases separating them. Looked up from germline, CDR1 is SGHDN and CDR2 is FVKESK. The CDR3 covers 16 residues. CDR3 bases: TGTGCCAGCAGCCAAGACCCAGGGCTAAACACAGATACGCAGTATTTT. As protein: CASSQDPGLNTDTQYF. Full variable domain (rest looked up from reference TRBV14 and TRBJ2-3): EAGVTQFPSHSVIEKGQTVTLRCDPISGHDNLYWYRRVMGKEIKFLLHFVKESKQDESGMPNNRFLAERTGGTYSTLKVQPAELEDSGVYFCASSQDPGLNTDTQYFGPGTRLTVL.

The rearrangement links TRBV7-3 to TRBJ2-7; weak D call: TRBD2 (6 bases). The CDR3 runs 15 residues. The V end was cut by 2 bases, the J end by 0 bases, with 11 bases between. Germline V lookup: CDR1 SGHTA, CDR2 FQGTGA. CDR3 amino acids: CASSLGRGSSYEQYF. The CDR3 coding sequence is TGTGCCAGCAGCTTAGGGCGGGGCAGCTCCTACGAGCAGTACTTC.

The chain uses TRBV6-2 or TRBV6-3 and TRBJ2-3; TRBD2 agrees at 9 bases. With V trimmed by 6 bases and J by 3 bases, 7 bases remained unmatched. In germline, CDR1 is MNHEY, CDR2 SVGEGT. CDR3 length equals 15 residues. The CDR3 nucleotides are TGTGCCAGCAGCCCCTTAGCGGGAGAAACAGATACGCAGTATTTT. This codes for CASSPLAGETDTQYF.

V and J are TRBV19 and TRBJ2-3; 8 nucleotides line up with TRBD2. Germline V gene sequence: CDR1 LNHDA, CDR2 SQIVND (reference sequence). This CDR3 contains 16 residues. With 6 bases clipped from V and 1 base from J, the junction kept 9 bases outside the gene matches. The chain's CDR3 is CASSRRREAGTDTQYF. CDR3 nucleotides: TGTGCCAGTAGCCGAAGGCGGGAGGCCGGCACAGATACGCAGTATTTT.

This clone appeared a few times. DNA of the CDR3: TGTGCCAGCAGAGGGGGCGGTAACTATAATTCACCCCTCCACTTT. Translating gives CASRGGGNYNSPLHF. The V gene is TRBV3-1 (or the pseudogene TRBV3-2), the J gene TRBJ1-6, with 7 bases aligning to TRBD1. CDR3 length: 15 amino acids. Losses at the gene ends were 6 bases for V and 3 bases for J; bases not matched to a gene: 5. Looked up from germline, CDR1 is LGHDT and CDR2 is YNNKEL (reference sequence).

The V call is TRBV9, the J call TRBJ2-3, with a possible D match to TRBD1 (5 bases). The CDR3 runs to 15 residues. V dropped 6 bases and J dropped 0 bases, with 14 bases sitting between them. Germline V gene lookup returns CDR1 SGDLS and CDR2 YYNGEE. CDR3 in amino acids: CASTQQGFSTDTQYF. The DNA of the CDR3 is TGTGCCAGCACCCAGCAGGGTTTTAGCACAGATACGCAGTATTTT. Full variable domain (remainder filled in from reference TRBV9 and TRBJ2-3): DSGVTQTPKHLITATGQRVTLRCSPRSGDLSVYWYQQSLDQGLQFLIQYYNGEERAKGNILERFSAQQFPDLHSELNLSSLELGDSALYFCASTQQGFSTDTQYFGPGTRLTVL.

Here the CDR3 reads CASSVTGPNTGELFF. CDR3 DNA sequence: TGTGCCAGCAGCGTGACAGGGCCGAACACCGGGGAGCTGTTTTTT. V and J are TRBV9 and TRBJ2-2; 7 bases match TRBD1. The germline CDR1 and CDR2 sequences are SGDLS and YYNGEE. Germline trimming cut 2 bases from V and 0 bases from J; bases unmatched to any gene: 1. The CDR3 totals 15 residues.

The rearrangement joins TRBV7-2 to TRBJ1-5; a possible D gene is TRBD1 (5 bases). The CDR3 contains 19 residues. The V gene's germline CDR1 is SGHTA and CDR2 FQGNSA. The V end lost 5 bases, the J end lost 0 bases, and 23 bases lay between the germline ends. The CDR3 protein is CASSAIRRVGVYSNQPQHF. In nucleotides, the CDR3 is TGTGCCAGCAGCGCGATAAGACGGGTAGGGGTCTATAGCAATCAGCCCCAGCATTTT.